The rows below give T cell receptor beta chains drawn from one sample of a study of cytomegalovirus exposure and HLA in healthy donors. Some clones are missing from TCRdb's copy, which holds only in-frame ones; the method was immunoSEQ multiplex PCR. Counted here are approximately 76,000 clones, around 80% occurring once; the ten biggest clones make up around 2.5%. Sequencing was done on a sample of PBMCs. Source of these receptors: a young man in good health and CMV-seronegative. Each CDR3 is given with its conserved first and last residue. Fields, in order: V gene, D gene, J gene, clone size, CDR3 protein, CDR3 DNA. The D gene is left open where the match is weak. For some rows the clone size is stated as once, few or many, or as a class when expanded; others skip it.

TRBV6-1	TRBD2	TRBJ2-3	-	CASSDLAGPDTQYF	TGTGCCAGCAGTGACCTAGCGGGCCCAGATACGCAGTATTTT
TRBV7-9	TRBD2	TRBJ2-1	-	CASAGGTASYNEQFF	TGTGCCAGCGCGGGAGGGACCGCCTCCTACAATGAGCAGTTCTTC
TRBV7-6	TRBD2	TRBJ2-3	-	CASSPRGLAGRTDTQYF	TGTGCCAGCAGCCCTAGGGGACTAGCGGGTCGCACAGATACGCAGTATTTT
TRBV20-1	-	TRBJ2-7	-	CSARDLNEQYF	TGCAGTGCTAGAGATTTAAACGAGCAGTACTTC
TRBV11-2	TRBD1	TRBJ1-2	few	CASSQQGNGYTF	TGTGCCAGCAGCCAACAGGGGAATGGCTACACCTTC
TRBV4-3	TRBD1	TRBJ1-4	-	CASSQERGTGDSGEKLFF	TGCGCCAGCAGCCAAGAACGGGGGACAGGGGATAGCGGTGAAAAACTGTTTTTT
TRBV5-1	TRBD1	TRBJ1-5	few	CASSSSGGRNQPQHF	TGCGCCAGCAGCTCCTCAGGGGGCCGTAATCAGCCCCAGCATTTT
TRBV5-6	TRBD1	TRBJ1-1	-	CASSRRDRGPEAFF	TGTGCCAGCAGCCGGCGAGACAGGGGACCTGAAGCTTTCTTT
TRBV28	-	TRBJ2-1	-	CASSLSTSGWLF	TGTGCCAGCAGTTTATCGACTAGTGGGTGGCTCTTC
TRBV6-4	TRBD2	TRBJ2-2	-	CASSDSAGGPGELFF	TGTGCCAGCAGTGACTCAGCGGGGGGGCCCGGGGAGCTGTTTTTT
TRBV6-5	-	TRBJ2-7	once	CASSRGTGSSYEQYF	TGTGCCAGCAGTCGCGGGACGGGCAGCTCCTACGAGCAGTACTTC